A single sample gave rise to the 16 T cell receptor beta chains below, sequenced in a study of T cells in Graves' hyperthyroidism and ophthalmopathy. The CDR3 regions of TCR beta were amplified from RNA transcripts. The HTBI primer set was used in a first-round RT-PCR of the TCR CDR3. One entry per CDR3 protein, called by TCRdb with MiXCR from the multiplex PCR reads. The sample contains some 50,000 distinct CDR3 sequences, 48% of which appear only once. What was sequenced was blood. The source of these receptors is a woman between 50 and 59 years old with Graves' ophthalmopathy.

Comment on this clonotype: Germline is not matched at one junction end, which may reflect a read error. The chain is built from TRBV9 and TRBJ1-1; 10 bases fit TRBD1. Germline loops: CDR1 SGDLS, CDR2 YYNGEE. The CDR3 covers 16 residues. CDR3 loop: CASSAADRGWVTEAFF. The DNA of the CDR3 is TGTGCCAGCAGCGCAGCGGACAGGGGGTGGGTCACTGAAGCCTTCTTT.

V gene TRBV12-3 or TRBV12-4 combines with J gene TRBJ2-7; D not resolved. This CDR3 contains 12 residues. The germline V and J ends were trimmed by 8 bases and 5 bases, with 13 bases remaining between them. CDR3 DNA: TGTGCCAGCTACGGAATGGACCACGAGCAGTACTTC. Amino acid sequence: CASYGMDHEQYF.

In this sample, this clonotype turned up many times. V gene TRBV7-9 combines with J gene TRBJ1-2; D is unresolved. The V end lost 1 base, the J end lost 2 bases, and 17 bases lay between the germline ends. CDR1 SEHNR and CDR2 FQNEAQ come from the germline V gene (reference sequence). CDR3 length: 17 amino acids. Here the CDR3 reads CASSLDRRLVENYGYTF. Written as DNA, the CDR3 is TGTGCCAGCAGCTTAGACCGACGTCTTGTGGAAAACTATGGCTACACCTTC.

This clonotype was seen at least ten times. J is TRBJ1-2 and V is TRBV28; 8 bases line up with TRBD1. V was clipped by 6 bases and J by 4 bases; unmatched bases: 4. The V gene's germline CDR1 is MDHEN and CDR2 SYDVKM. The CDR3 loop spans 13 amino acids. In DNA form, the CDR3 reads TGTGCCAGCAGGACGACAGGGGCCTATGGCTACACCTTC. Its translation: CASRTTGAYGYTF.

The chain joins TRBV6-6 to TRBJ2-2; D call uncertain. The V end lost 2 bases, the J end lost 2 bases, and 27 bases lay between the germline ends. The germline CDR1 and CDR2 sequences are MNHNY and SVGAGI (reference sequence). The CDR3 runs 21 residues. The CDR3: CASSYLRLSEVSRFNTGELFF. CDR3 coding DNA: TGTGCCAGCAGTTACCTTAGGCTGTCTGAAGTATCGCGGTTTAACACCGGGGAGCTGTTTTTT.

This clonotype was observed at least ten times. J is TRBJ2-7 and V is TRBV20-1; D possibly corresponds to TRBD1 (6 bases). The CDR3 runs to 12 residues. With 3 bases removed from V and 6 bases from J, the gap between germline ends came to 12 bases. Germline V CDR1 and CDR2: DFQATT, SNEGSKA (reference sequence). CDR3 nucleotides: TGCAGTGCTAGCCCGGACAGCAGCGAGCAGTACTTC. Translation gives CSASPDSSEQYF.

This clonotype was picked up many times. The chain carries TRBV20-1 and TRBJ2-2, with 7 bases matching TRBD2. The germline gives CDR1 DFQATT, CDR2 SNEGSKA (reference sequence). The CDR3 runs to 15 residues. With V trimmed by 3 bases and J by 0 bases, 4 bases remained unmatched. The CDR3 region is CSARRAGANTGELFF. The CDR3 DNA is TGCAGTGCTAGGAGGGCGGGAGCGAACACCGGGGAGCTGTTTTTT.

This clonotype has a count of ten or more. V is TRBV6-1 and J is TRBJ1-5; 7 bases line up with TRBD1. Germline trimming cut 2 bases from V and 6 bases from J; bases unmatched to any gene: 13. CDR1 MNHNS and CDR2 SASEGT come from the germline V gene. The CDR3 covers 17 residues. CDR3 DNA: TGTGCCAGCAGTGAACCCCGGGAGAGGGGGCGATTTCAGCCCCAGCATTTT. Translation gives CASSEPRERGRFQPQHF.

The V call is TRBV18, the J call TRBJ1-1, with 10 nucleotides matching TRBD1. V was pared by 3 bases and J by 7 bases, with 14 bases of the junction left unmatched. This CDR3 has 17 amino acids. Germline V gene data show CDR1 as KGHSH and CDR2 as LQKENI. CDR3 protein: CASSPRPATGGRSEAFF. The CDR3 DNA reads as TGTGCCAGCTCACCTAGGCCCGCGACAGGGGGCCGTAGTGAAGCTTTCTTT.

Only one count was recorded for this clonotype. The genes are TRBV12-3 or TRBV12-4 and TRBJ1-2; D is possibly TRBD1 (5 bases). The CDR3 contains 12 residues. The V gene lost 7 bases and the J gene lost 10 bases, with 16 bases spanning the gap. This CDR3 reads CASKLAGADYTF. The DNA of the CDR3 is TGTGCCAGCAAACTAGCCGGGGCTGACTACACCTTC.

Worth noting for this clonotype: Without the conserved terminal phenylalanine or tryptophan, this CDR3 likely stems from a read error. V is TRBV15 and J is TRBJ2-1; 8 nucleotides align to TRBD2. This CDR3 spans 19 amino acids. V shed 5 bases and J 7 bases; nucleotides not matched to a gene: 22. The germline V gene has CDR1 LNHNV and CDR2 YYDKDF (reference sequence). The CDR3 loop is CATSPYGGIAGRRGNEQFC. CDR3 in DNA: TGTGCCACCAGCCCCTACGGGGGAATAGCGGGAAGGCGTGGTAATGAGCAGTTCTGC.

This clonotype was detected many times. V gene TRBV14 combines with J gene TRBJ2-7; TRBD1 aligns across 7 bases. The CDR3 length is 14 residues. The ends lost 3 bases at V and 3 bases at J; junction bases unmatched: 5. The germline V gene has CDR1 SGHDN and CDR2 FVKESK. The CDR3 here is CASSQTGTDYEQYF. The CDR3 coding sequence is TGTGCCAGCAGCCAGACCGGGACAGACTACGAGCAGTACTTC.

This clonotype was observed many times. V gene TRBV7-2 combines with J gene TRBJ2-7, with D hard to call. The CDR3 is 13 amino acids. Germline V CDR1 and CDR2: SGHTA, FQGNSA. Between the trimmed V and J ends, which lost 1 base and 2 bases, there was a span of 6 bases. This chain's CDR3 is CASSLDSPYEQYF. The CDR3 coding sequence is TGTGCCAGCAGCTTAGACAGTCCCTACGAGCAGTACTTC.

The DNA for the CDR3 is TGTGCCAGCAGCTTCCCCGGGAGCGCCTACACCTTC. As protein: CASSFPGSAYTF. V is TRBV7-9 and J is TRBJ1-2; D remains ambiguous. Trimming stripped 3 bases from V and 10 bases from J, with 12 bases between. Germline CDR1 reads SEHNR; CDR2 reads FQNEAQ (reference sequence). The CDR3 spans 12 residues.

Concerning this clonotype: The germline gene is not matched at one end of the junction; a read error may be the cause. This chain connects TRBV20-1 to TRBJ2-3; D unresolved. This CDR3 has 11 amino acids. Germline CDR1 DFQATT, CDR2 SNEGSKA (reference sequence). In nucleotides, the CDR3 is TGCAATGCTAGGAGCACAGACACGCAGTATTTT. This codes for CNARSTDTQYF.

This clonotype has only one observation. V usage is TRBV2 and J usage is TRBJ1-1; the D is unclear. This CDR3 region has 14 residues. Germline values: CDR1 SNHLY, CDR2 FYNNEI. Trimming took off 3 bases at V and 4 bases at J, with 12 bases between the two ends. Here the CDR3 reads CASSERGMGTEAFF. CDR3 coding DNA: TGTGCCAGCAGTGAGCGCGGCATGGGCACTGAAGCTTTCTTT.